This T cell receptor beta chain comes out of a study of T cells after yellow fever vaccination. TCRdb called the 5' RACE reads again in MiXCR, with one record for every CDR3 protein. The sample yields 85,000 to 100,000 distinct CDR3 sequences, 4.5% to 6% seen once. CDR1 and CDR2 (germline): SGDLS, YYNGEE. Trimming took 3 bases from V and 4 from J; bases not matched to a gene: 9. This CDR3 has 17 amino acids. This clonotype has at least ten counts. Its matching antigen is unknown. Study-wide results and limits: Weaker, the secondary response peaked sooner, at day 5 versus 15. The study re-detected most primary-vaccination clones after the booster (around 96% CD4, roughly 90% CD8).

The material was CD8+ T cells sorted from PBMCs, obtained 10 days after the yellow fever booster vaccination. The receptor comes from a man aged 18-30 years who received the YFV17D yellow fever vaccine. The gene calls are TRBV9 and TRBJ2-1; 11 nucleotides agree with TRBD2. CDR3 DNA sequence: TGTGCCAGCAGCGATACTCCCCTAGCGGGGGGTTACAATGAGCAGTTCTTC. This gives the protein CASSDTPLAGGYNEQFF.